The 22 T cell receptor beta chains below come from one sample, sequenced in a study of blood T cell repertoires in COVID-19. Here immunoSEQ multiplex PCR was the method, and the copy in TCRdb shows in-frame clones only, minus some. The table lists 170,000 or so clones, 85% to 90% of them singletons. What was sequenced was peripheral blood. The receptor source for this set is a man in his fifties with active or convalescent COVID-19.

V is TRBV2 and J is TRBJ2-5, with TRBD2 matching over 7 bases. The length of the CDR3 is 15 residues. V was clipped by 6 bases and J by 5 bases; unmatched bases: 12. Germline V gene sequence: CDR1 SNHLY, CDR2 FYNNEI. CDR3 in amino acids: CASSQGLRGGETQYF. Here the CDR3 DNA reads TGTGCCAGCAGCCAGGGACTCCGGGGAGGGGAGACCCAGTACTTC.

The rearrangement uses TRBV6-5 and TRBJ2-2; 9 nucleotides align to TRBD1. The V gene's germline CDR1 is MNHEY and CDR2 SVGAGI. The CDR3 is 15 residues long. Trimming at V came to 6 bases and at J to 6 bases, leaving 8 bases not matched to a gene. The CDR3 bases are TGTGCCAGCAGGCCGGGACAGGGCCCTTCCGGGGAGCTGTTTTTT. It encodes CASRPGQGPSGELFF.

The CDR3 sequence is CASSAVGPNTEAFF. The CDR3 DNA reads as TGTGCCAGCAGTGCTGTCGGTCCTAACACTGAAGCTTTCTTT. The rearrangement links TRBV25-1 to TRBJ1-1, with D hard to call. The CDR3 extends over 14 amino acids. Trimming shortened V by 4 bases and J by 2 bases, and 11 bases separated the two germline ends. Germline loops: CDR1 MGHDK, CDR2 SYGVNS.

The rearrangement links TRBV21-1 to TRBJ2-5; the table's TRBD2 call for D was not verified on the DNA. TRBV21-1 is noted as a pseudogene. There are 16 residues in the CDR3. Here the CDR3 reads CATDSPLAGCQETQYF. DNA of the CDR3: TGTGCCACCGATTCCCCTCTAGCGGGGTGTCAAGAGACCCAGTACTTC.

This clone has a single count. This rearrangement joins TRBV18 to TRBJ1-5, with TRBD1 as a possible D gene (6 bases). The CDR3 has 15 amino acids. Trimming stripped 3 bases from V and 5 bases from J, with 14 bases between. Germline assignment: CDR1 KGHSH and CDR2 LQKENI. The CDR3 loop reads CASSPLDSNYQPQHF. DNA of the CDR3: TGTGCCAGCTCACCGTTGGACAGTAATTATCAGCCCCAGCATTTT.

The chain combines TRBV28 with TRBJ1-4; no definite D call. In germline, CDR1 is MDHEN, CDR2 SYDVKM. This CDR3 is built from 14 residues. Trimming cost V 8 bases and J 8 bases, with 18 bases left between them. CDR3 sequence: CASALYPPGEKLFF. The CDR3 DNA reads as TGTGCCAGCGCTCTTTATCCTCCGGGGGAAAAACTGTTTTTT.

The chain is built from TRBV29-1 and TRBJ1-3; 11 nucleotides line up with TRBD1. The CDR3 extends over 16 amino acids. The ends lost 7 bases at V and 0 bases at J; junction bases unmatched: 8. The germline CDR1 and CDR2 sequences are SQVTM and ANQGSEA. CDR3 nucleotides: TGCAGCGCCACCGGACAGGGGGCGAACTCTGGAAACACCATATATTTT. Its translation: CSATGQGANSGNTIYF.

The chain links TRBV2 to TRBJ2-2, with D possibly being TRBD1 (5 bases). In germline, CDR1 is SNHLY, CDR2 FYNNEI. This CDR3 is 14 amino acids long. Trimming took 7 bases from V and 13 from J, leaving 22 bases between them. CDR3 coding DNA: TGTGCCAGCATTTCTGTGGGGCGCGAAAGCCGGCTGTTTTTT. Encoded protein: CASISVGRESRLFF. Drawing the rest from reference TRBV2 and TRBJ2-2, the complete variable domain is EPEVTQTPSHQVTQMGQEVILRCVPISNHLYFYWYRQILGQKVEFLVSFYNNEISEKSEIFDDQFSVERPDGSNFTLKIRSTKLEDSAMYFCASISVGRESRLFFGEGSRLTVL.

The genes are TRBV24-1 and TRBJ2-6, with D possibly TRBD2 on 6 matching bases. Germline V gene sequence: CDR1 KGHDR, CDR2 SFDVKD. V shed 4 bases and J shed 4 bases, with 16 bases lying between them. There are 17 residues in the CDR3. CDR3 DNA: TGTGCCACCAGTGACGCCGTTGGGGGGAGAGGGGCCAACGTCCTGACTTTC. Its protein is CATSDAVGGRGANVLTF.

The V and J genes are TRBV18 and TRBJ2-2; the D gene is possibly TRBD1 (5 bases). The V end was cut by 6 bases, the J end by 4 bases, with 15 bases between. The CDR3 consists of 15 residues. The germline gives CDR1 KGHSH, CDR2 LQKENI. The CDR3 DNA sequence: TGTGCCAGCTCGCCCGGTGGACATAGCACCGGGGAGCTGTTTTTT. Its protein is CASSPGGHSTGELFF.

Comments on this clone: The same CDR3 can be traced to other DNA sequences in this sample. The V call is TRBV6-5, the J call TRBJ1-1; 8 bases align to TRBD1. Per the germline V gene, CDR1 is MNHEY and CDR2 is SVGAGI. The V gene end was trimmed by 2 bases and the J gene end by 2 bases; junction bases not matched to a gene: 4. CDR3 length equals 15 residues. CDR3 residues: CASSYPGQGNTEAFF. CDR3 nucleotides: TGTGCCAGCAGTTACCCCGGACAGGGAAACACTGAAGCTTTCTTT.

The rearrangement links TRBV9 to TRBJ2-5, with 12 bases that match TRBD2. The ends lost 0 bases at V and 2 bases at J; junction bases unmatched: 2. Germline CDR1 reads SGDLS; CDR2 reads YYNGEE. The length of the CDR3 is 16 residues. CDR3 in DNA: TGTGCCAGCAGCGTAGGGACTAGCGGGGCACAAGAGACCCAGTACTTC. Protein: CASSVGTSGAQETQYF.

The V call is TRBV5-5, the J call TRBJ2-5, with 10 bases aligning to TRBD2. V lost 4 bases and J lost 0; bases outside the gene matches: 12. Germline V lookup: CDR1 SGHKS, CDR2 YYEKEE (reference sequence). The CDR3 spans 18 residues. CDR3 nucleotides: TGTGCCAGCAGCCTCCAGGGTATAGCGGGGGGACACCAAGAGACCCAGTACTTC. Translated, it gives CASSLQGIAGGHQETQYF.

Here the CDR3 reads CASSLTRVGTEAFF. As DNA, the CDR3 is TGTGCCAGCAGCTTAACCAGGGTGGGCACTGAAGCTTTCTTT. The rearrangement links TRBV11-1 to TRBJ1-1; possible D gene TRBD1, 5 bases. Trimming cost V 2 bases and J 4 bases, with 11 bases left between them. Per germline, CDR1 SGHAT and CDR2 FQDESV (reference sequence). The CDR3 spans 14 residues.

The V call is TRBV5-1, the J call TRBJ2-2, with 7 bases lining up with TRBD2. CDR3 length: 16 residues. After removal of 0 bases from V and 2 bases from J, the junction contained 4 bases not matched to a gene. Germline-derived CDR1 and CDR2 are SGHRS and YFSETQ. This chain's CDR3 is CASSLGGGGNTGELFF. DNA for the CDR3: TGCGCCAGCAGCTTGGGCGGCGGGGGAAACACCGGGGAGCTGTTTTTT. Filled out from reference TRBV5-1 and TRBJ2-2, the complete variable domain reads KAGVTQTPRYLIKTRGQQVTLSCSPISGHRSVSWYQQTPGQGLQFLFEYFSETQRNKGNFPGRFSGRQFSNSRSEMNVSTLELGDSALYLCASSLGGGGNTGELFFGEGSRLTVL.

The chain carries TRBV5-1 and TRBJ2-5; 10 bases match TRBD1. V dropped 0 bases and J dropped 4; count of bases not matched to a gene: 9. There are 17 residues in the CDR3. The germline gives CDR1 SGHRS, CDR2 YFSETQ. DNA of the CDR3: TGCGCCAGCAGCTTGGCTGGTACGACAGGGGGCCGAGAGACCCAGTACTTC. Amino acids: CASSLAGTTGGRETQYF.

The chain is built from TRBV12-3 or TRBV12-4 and TRBJ2-3; D not resolved. The CDR3 totals 11 residues. V lost 3 bases, J lost 4 bases, and 2 bases lay in between. In DNA, the CDR3 is TGTGCCAGCAGTTTCTCAGATACGCAGTATTTT. Residues: CASSFSDTQYF.

This chain joins TRBV20-1 and TRBJ2-5, with D possibly matching TRBD1 (5 bases). The CDR3 is 12 residues long. Per the germline V gene, CDR1 is DFQATT and CDR2 is SNEGSKA (reference sequence). V gave up 3 bases and J gave up 1 base, with 6 bases separating them. The DNA of the CDR3 is TGCAGTGCTAGTGACAGCCAAGAGACCCAGTACTTC. It is translated as CSASDSQETQYF.

The genes are TRBV6-5 and TRBJ2-1; TRBD2 matches 8 bases. The germline V gene has CDR1 MNHEY and CDR2 SVGAGI. The CDR3 sequence is 13 residues long. V was clipped by 5 bases and J by 13 bases; unmatched bases: 10. DNA for the CDR3: TGTGCCAGCAGTAAACTAGCGGAACTTGCTCAGTTCTTC. It codes for CASSKLAELAQFF.

The J gene is TRBJ1-6, the V gene TRBV11-2, with TRBD1 matching over 8 bases. V lost 1 base, J lost 5 bases, and 1 base stayed unmatched. Germline V gene sequence: CDR1 SGHAT, CDR2 FQNNGV. This CDR3 is 15 amino acids long. The CDR3 reads CASSLVQGDNSPLHF. Here the CDR3 DNA reads TGTGCCAGCAGCTTAGTACAGGGGGATAATTCACCCCTCCACTTT.

V gene TRBV19 combines with J gene TRBJ1-4; D uncertain. V was cut by 10 bases and J by 1 base, with 7 bases left in between. This CDR3 contains 12 residues. Germline-derived CDR1 and CDR2 are LNHDA and SQIVND (reference sequence). Here the CDR3 reads CATHGTNEKLFF. The CDR3 nucleotides are TGTGCCACCCACGGAACTAATGAAAAACTGTTTTTT. Variable domain in full (rest from reference TRBV19 and TRBJ1-4): DGGITQSPKYLFRKEGQNVTLSCEQNLNHDAMYWYRQDPGQGLRLIYYSQIVNDFQKGDIAEGYSVSREKKESFPLTVTSAQKNPTAFYLCATHGTNEKLFFGSGTQLSVL.

This chain links TRBV5-5 with TRBJ2-3, with D perhaps TRBD2 (5 bases). The CDR3 loop spans 13 amino acids. V was trimmed by 1 base and J by 5 bases, leaving 8 bases between them. The V gene's germline CDR1 is SGHKS and CDR2 YYEKEE (reference sequence). The CDR3 reads CASSLRGEDTQYF. CDR3 nucleotides: TGTGCCAGCAGCTTGCGGGGAGAAGATACGCAGTATTTT.